These 32 T cell receptor beta chains were all obtained from the same sample, sequenced in a study of patients and donors after allogeneic stem cell transplantation. Using its own MiXCR run on the RT-PCR reads, TCRdb lists one record per CDR3 protein. Of 400,000 to 500,000 distinct CDR3 sequences in the sample, more than 15% were seen once. Sequencing used blood, either unsorted or a sorted T cell fraction (not recorded which). The receptors derive from a human donor who was either an allogeneic HSCT recipient or a stem cell or donor lymphocyte infusion donor (not recorded which). It is not recorded whose cells these are; they may come from a transplant donor.

This chain uses TRBV7-9 with TRBJ2-7; 7 bases map to TRBD2. Unmatched junction bases numbered 8, after V lost 7 bases and J lost 5 bases. The CDR3 is 13 residues long. Germline CDR1 reads SEHNR; CDR2 reads FQNEAQ (reference sequence). Here the CDR3 reads CASTAGESDEQYF. For the CDR3, the DNA is TGTGCCAGCACCGCGGGAGAAAGCGACGAGCAGTACTTC.

The chain links TRBV30 to TRBJ2-7, with D perhaps matching TRBD2 (5 bases). The V and J ends lost 4 bases and 0 bases respectively, with 10 bases between them. The CDR3 contains 13 residues. Germline CDR1 GTSNPN, CDR2 SVGIG (reference sequence). This CDR3 reads CAWTPEASYEQYF. CDR3 sequence (DNA): TGTGCCTGGACTCCGGAGGCCTCCTACGAGCAGTACTTC.

The chain employs TRBV20-1 and TRBJ2-3; 8 bases agree with TRBD2. Germline-derived CDR1 and CDR2 are DFQATT and SNEGSKA (reference sequence). J was trimmed by 3 bases and V by 5 bases; bases with no gene match: 16. This CDR3 comprises 17 residues. The CDR3 sequence is CSAPRNRLAGETDTQYF. The CDR3 nucleotides read TGCAGTGCTCCGCGAAACCGGCTAGCGGGTGAGACAGATACGCAGTATTTT.

The V call is TRBV5-1, the J call TRBJ2-3, with 9 bases aligning to TRBD1. Per the germline V gene, CDR1 is SGHRS and CDR2 is YFSETQ. V lost 4 bases to trimming and J lost 5 bases; unmatched junction nucleotides: 5. The CDR3 loop spans 14 amino acids. The CDR3 nucleotides read TGCGCCAGCAGCGGGGGACAGGGAAAAGATACGCAGTATTTT. Residues: CASSGGQGKDTQYF.

V usage is TRBV29-1 and J usage is TRBJ1-1, with 12 nucleotides matching TRBD1. Trimming cost V 0 bases and J 3 bases; bases outside gene matches: 5. The CDR3 extends over 16 amino acids. The germline V gene encodes CDR1 SQVTM and CDR2 ANQGSEA. The CDR3 region is CSVEDWDRGPDTEAFF. The CDR3, as DNA: TGCAGCGTTGAAGACTGGGACAGGGGGCCGGACACTGAAGCTTTCTTT.

The chain joins TRBV7-2 to TRBJ2-2; 7 positions agree with TRBD2. V gave up 2 bases and J gave up 4 bases; unmatched junction bases: 7. Germline CDR1 and CDR2: SGHTA and FQGNSA. The CDR3 spans 16 residues. CDR3 protein: CASSLLGGPITGELFF. The CDR3 DNA reads as TGTGCCAGCAGCTTATTGGGAGGGCCAATCACCGGGGAGCTGTTTTTT. Full variable domain (outside the CDR3, taken from reference TRBV7-2 and TRBJ2-2): GAGVSQSPSNKVTEKGKDVELRCDPISGHTALYWYRQSLGQGLEFLIYFQGNSAPDKSGLPSDRFSAERTGGSVSTLTIQRTQQEDSAVYLCASSLLGGPITGELFFGEGSRLTVL.

J is TRBJ2-1 and V is TRBV12-5; tentatively, D is TRBD1 or TRBD2 (5 bases each). Germline CDR1 is LGHNT and CDR2 is FRNRAP. V dropped 1 base and J dropped 9 bases, with 10 bases sitting between them. This CDR3 region has 13 residues. Here the CDR3 reads CASGLAGGGEQFF. In DNA, the CDR3 is TGTGCTAGTGGTTTGGCAGGTGGGGGTGAGCAGTTCTTC.

This chain links TRBV28 with TRBJ2-7, with TRBD1 as a possible D gene (7 bases). CDR3 size: 13 residues. Looked up from germline, CDR1 is MDHEN and CDR2 is SYDVKM. V gave up 9 bases and J gave up 1 base, with 13 bases separating them. The CDR3: CASWRGLSYEQYF. The CDR3 DNA reads TGTGCCAGTTGGAGGGGGCTGTCCTACGAGCAGTACTTC.

This clonotype has just one count. V and J are TRBV3-1 and TRBJ2-5; the match to TRBD2 covers 16 bases. Germline assignment: CDR1 LGHDT and CDR2 YNNKEL (reference sequence). Trimming took 5 bases from V and 2 from J; bases not matched to a gene: 17. The CDR3 loop spans 21 amino acids. The CDR3, as DNA: TGTGCCAGCAGCGGAGTAATTTCCGGGACTAGCGGGAGGGCCTTGCAAGAGACCCAGTACTTC. It specifies CASSGVISGTSGRALQETQYF.

This clonotype was seen more than once but under ten times. This chain connects TRBV5-1 to TRBJ1-1; D might be TRBD1 (5 bases). Between the trimmed V and J ends, which lost 6 bases and 1 base, there was a span of 16 bases. The CDR3 has 15 residues. Germline V gene data show CDR1 as SGHRS and CDR2 as YFSETQ. The CDR3 sequence is CASTREGLQNTEAFF. In DNA form, the CDR3 reads TGCGCCAGCACCAGGGAGGGGCTTCAGAACACTGAAGCTTTCTTT. Complete variable domain (other parts from reference TRBV5-1 and TRBJ1-1): KAGVTQTPRYLIKTRGQQVTLSCSPISGHRSVSWYQQTPGQGLQFLFEYFSETQRNKGNFPGRFSGRQFSNSRSEMNVSTLELGDSALYLCASTREGLQNTEAFFGQGTRLTVV.

The rearrangement joins TRBV3-1 to TRBJ2-2; no firm D call. The CDR3 spans 14 residues. Per germline, CDR1 LGHDT and CDR2 YNNKEL (reference sequence). V was clipped by 4 bases and J by 4 bases, with 10 bases between them. In nucleotides, the CDR3 is TGTGCCAGCAGCCTCAGCGCAGCCACCGGGGAGCTGTTTTTT. Residues: CASSLSAATGELFF.

The CDR3 region has the DNA TGTGCCATCAACAGGGGGGTCGGAGGCACTGAAGCTTTCTTT. Translated: CAINRGVGGTEAFF. The chain joins TRBV6-1 to TRBJ1-1; 8 nucleotides match TRBD1. The CDR3 is made up of 14 amino acids. Germline V gives CDR1 MNHNS, CDR2 SASEGT. Germline trimming cut 10 bases from V and 4 bases from J; bases unmatched to any gene: 11.

In its sample, this clonotype was seen a few times. This rearrangement joins TRBV6-5 to TRBJ2-2; 7 bases align to TRBD2. The CDR3 loop spans 14 amino acids. Germline lookup yields CDR1 MNHEY and CDR2 SVGAGI. V was pared by 2 bases and J by 8 bases, with 5 bases of the junction left unmatched. The CDR3 DNA reads as TGTGCCAGCAGTTACCTCCGACTAGCAGGGGAGCTGTTTTTT. The encoded protein is CASSYLRLAGELFF.

This clonotype turned up a few times. The chain couples TRBV4-3 to TRBJ1-3; D unresolved. The CDR3 sequence is 17 residues long. V was shortened by 0 bases and J by 0 bases, with 12 bases between the two germline ends. Germline V gene data show CDR1 as LGHNA and CDR2 as YSLEER. CDR3: CASSQDVGISSGNTIYF. CDR3 bases: TGCGCCAGCAGCCAAGATGTGGGGATTTCCTCTGGAAACACCATATATTTT.

This clonotype was counted at least ten times. This chain uses TRBV2 with TRBJ2-2, with TRBD2 as a possible D gene (5 bases). Germline CDR1 SNHLY, CDR2 FYNNEI. This CDR3 is built from 13 residues. The V end was cut by 6 bases, the J end by 6 bases, with 11 bases between. CDR3 loop: CASRFTSPGELFF. CDR3 nucleotides: TGTGCCAGCAGATTTACTAGTCCCGGGGAGCTGTTTTTT. The full variable domain, completed using reference TRBV2 and TRBJ2-2, is EPEVTQTPSHQVTQMGQEVILRCVPISNHLYFYWYRQILGQKVEFLVSFYNNEISEKSEIFDDQFSVERPDGSNFTLKIRSTKLEDSAMYFCASRFTSPGELFFGEGSRLTVL.

This clonotype was counted between two and nine times. CDR3 sequence reads: CASSEGTGIYNEQFF. The CDR3 DNA reads as TGTGCCAGCAGTGAAGGAACAGGGATCTACAATGAGCAGTTCTTC. The gene calls are TRBV25-1 and TRBJ2-1; a possible D gene is TRBD1 (6 bases). Germline CDR1 MGHDK, CDR2 SYGVNS. The V end was cut by 2 bases, the J end by 3 bases, with 11 bases between. CDR3 size: 15 residues.

The table lists this clonotype with a few counts. The chain couples TRBV4-1 to TRBJ2-3, with TRBD2 matching over 7 bases. The germline V gene encodes CDR1 MGHRA and CDR2 YSYEKL. V dropped 5 bases and J dropped 4; count of bases not matched to a gene: 12. The length of the CDR3 is 16 residues. The DNA of the CDR3 is TGCGCCAGCAGCGCCCCAGCGGGACGTGACGCAGATACGCAGTATTTT. This gives the protein CASSAPAGRDADTQYF.

This clonotype turned up a few times. In DNA form, the CDR3 reads TGTGCCAGCAGCCGAACGGGGCTGAGGCGGGTGGATACGCAGTATTTT. It codes for CASSRTGLRRVDTQYF. J is TRBJ2-3 and V is TRBV7-2, with D perhaps assigned TRBD1 or TRBD2 (5 bases each). The ends were cut back, 5 bases at V and 6 bases at J, with 21 bases in the middle. The CDR3 is made up of 16 amino acids. Germline V gene lookup returns CDR1 SGHTA and CDR2 FQGNSA.

A few counts support this clonotype. This chain links TRBV5-1 with TRBJ2-7, with D uncertain. CDR1 SGHRS and CDR2 YFSETQ come from the germline V gene. There are 14 residues in the CDR3. Trimming took off 6 bases at V and 0 bases at J, with 13 bases between the two ends. CDR3 DNA: TGCGCCAGCACCCGACCAGAGAGCTCCTACGAGCAGTACTTC. Protein product: CASTRPESSYEQYF. Complete variable domain (other parts from reference TRBV5-1 and TRBJ2-7): KAGVTQTPRYLIKTRGQQVTLSCSPISGHRSVSWYQQTPGQGLQFLFEYFSETQRNKGNFPGRFSGRQFSNSRSEMNVSTLELGDSALYLCASTRPESSYEQYFGPGTRLTVT.

The chain couples TRBV12-3 or TRBV12-4 to TRBJ2-3, with D possibly TRBD1 on 6 matching bases. Trimming cost V 6 bases and J 0 bases, with 10 bases left between them. The CDR3 extends over 14 amino acids. The CDR3: CASRQGHSTDTQYF. CDR3 in DNA: TGTGCCAGCAGACAGGGACATAGCACAGATACGCAGTATTTT.

The chain has TRBV2 and TRBJ2-7; 12 positions match TRBD2. The length of the CDR3 is 15 residues. V lost 5 bases to trimming and J lost 4 bases; unmatched junction nucleotides: 6. CDR1 SNHLY and CDR2 FYNNEI come from the germline V gene. The CDR3: CASSLAGGPSYEQYF. CDR3 sequence (DNA): TGTGCCAGCAGTCTAGCGGGAGGGCCCTCATACGAGCAGTACTTC.

J is TRBJ2-1 and V is TRBV4-3, with D perhaps TRBD2 (6 bases). Trimming shortened V by 0 bases and J by 3 bases, and 9 bases separated the two germline ends. The CDR3 contains 15 residues. Germline lookup yields CDR1 LGHNA and CDR2 YSLEER. In DNA, the CDR3 is TGCGCCAGCAGCCAAGAGCGGGACGACTACAATGAGCAGTTCTTC. Translating gives CASSQERDDYNEQFF.

This clonotype has only a few counts. V gene TRBV27 combines with J gene TRBJ2-1; 8 nucleotides align to TRBD2. This CDR3 region has 16 residues. J was trimmed by 2 bases and V by 4 bases; bases with no gene match: 7. CDR1 and CDR2 (germline): MNHEY, SMNVEV (reference sequence). The CDR3, as DNA: TGTGCCAGCAGTTACCTCGGGGGGGGAACCTACAATGAGCAGTTCTTC. Its protein is CASSYLGGGTYNEQFF.

This clonotype appeared a few times. CDR3 coding DNA: TGCGCCAGCAGCCAAGGGCCTGAGAACTATGGCTACACCTTC. Translating gives CASSQGPENYGYTF. The J gene is TRBJ1-2, the V gene TRBV4-1; D ambiguous. The CDR3 has 14 residues. Germline loops: CDR1 MGHRA, CDR2 YSYEKL. V dropped 1 base and J dropped 2 bases, with 8 bases sitting between them.

This clonotype was seen only a few times. The chain links TRBV9 to TRBJ2-1; D call uncertain. V was shortened by 0 bases and J by 5 bases, with 6 bases between the two germline ends. The CDR3 runs to 13 residues. Germline CDR1 SGDLS, CDR2 YYNGEE. The DNA of the CDR3 is TGTGCCAGCAGCGTAGCCAGCCACAATGAGCAGTTCTTC. Its translation is CASSVASHNEQFF.

This clonotype was detected only a few times. The chain joins TRBV3-1 to TRBJ1-5, with D hard to call. This CDR3 has 18 amino acids. V was cut by 3 bases and J by 0 bases, with 18 bases left in between. Germline V gene lookup returns CDR1 LGHDT and CDR2 YNNKEL (reference sequence). This CDR3 reads CASSHFIPDVYSNQPQHF. CDR3 sequence (DNA): TGTGCCAGCAGCCACTTCATCCCGGACGTCTATAGCAATCAGCCCCAGCATTTT. The variable domain in full, completed from reference TRBV3-1 and TRBJ1-5, reads DTAVSQTPKYLVTQMGNDKSIKCEQNLGHDTMYWYKQDSKKFLKIMFSYNNKELIINETVPNRFSPKSPDKAHLNLHINSLELGDSAVYFCASSHFIPDVYSNQPQHFGDGTRLSIL.

This clonotype was seen a few times. The rearrangement links TRBV20-1 to TRBJ1-2; D perhaps matches TRBD1 (6 bases). The V gene's germline CDR1 is DFQATT and CDR2 SNEGSKA (reference sequence). V was shortened by 4 bases and J by 4 bases, with 16 bases between the two germline ends. This CDR3 comprises 14 residues. CDR3 loop: CSATTDRHFYGYTF. CDR3 sequence (DNA): TGCAGTGCTACCACGGACAGACATTTCTATGGCTACACCTTC.

Only a few counts were recorded for this clonotype. The chain uses TRBV11-3 and TRBJ2-5; D ambiguous. V was cut by 6 bases and J by 5 bases, with 19 bases left in between. The CDR3 is made up of 15 amino acids. Germline-derived CDR1 and CDR2 are SGHNT and YENEEA. CDR3 sequence: CASSLLGSAGETQYF. CDR3 in DNA: TGTGCCAGCAGTCTTCTGGGGTCCGCCGGGGAGACCCAGTACTTC.

The V and J genes are TRBV18 and TRBJ2-2; 11 bases match TRBD2. The CDR3 runs to 16 residues. Germline CDR1 is KGHSH and CDR2 is LQKENI. V shed 1 base and J 6 bases; nucleotides not matched to a gene: 4. The CDR3 DNA reads as TGTGCCAGCTCACCACGGGGACTAGCGGTTGCCGGGGAGCTGTTTTTT. Translation gives CASSPRGLAVAGELFF.

The rearrangement uses TRBV5-1 and TRBJ1-2, with TRBD1 as a possible D gene (5 bases). V lost 7 bases and J lost 8, with 12 bases in between. CDR1 is SGHRS and CDR2 is YFSETQ in the germline V gene. The CDR3 runs to 11 residues. In DNA, the CDR3 is TGCGCCAGCCAGGGAAATAGAGGCTACACCTTC. Amino acids: CASQGNRGYTF.

The chain links TRBV29-1 to TRBJ2-3, with D possibly being TRBD1 (6 bases). Germline lookup yields CDR1 SQVTM and CDR2 ANQGSEA. Between the trimmed V and J ends, which lost 7 bases and 3 bases, there was a span of 11 bases. There are 12 residues in the CDR3. The CDR3 is CSASTGTDTQYF. CDR3 DNA sequence: TGCAGCGCAAGTACAGGGACAGATACGCAGTATTTT.

V gene TRBV2 combines with J gene TRBJ2-7; no definite D call. V lost 9 bases to trimming and J lost 7 bases, with 13 bases between them. The CDR3 has 11 residues. Germline V CDR1 and CDR2: SNHLY, FYNNEI. CDR3 DNA sequence: TGTGCCAGTGGGCTGGTTTTGGAGCAGTACTTC. It translates to CASGLVLEQYF.